Following are 30 T cell receptor beta chains from one sample sequenced in a study of T cells in localized non-small cell lung cancer. The data were produced by immunoSEQ multiplex PCR, yet TCRdb's version contains in-frame clones alone and is incomplete. The sample lists 37,000 or so clones; approximately 88% were seen once. The sequenced sample was peripheral blood, obtained before any cancer treatment. The receptors shown here come from a woman aged 35-75 years with stage I lung adenocarcinoma.

The sample holds one count of this clone. The CDR3 DNA follows: TGTGCCAGCAGTGAAGCGCTTCGAGTCGGACCGTACTTC. Translating gives CASSEALRVGPYF. The chain joins TRBV2 to TRBJ2-5; D call uncertain. This CDR3 is built from 13 residues. CDR1 SNHLY and CDR2 FYNNEI come from the germline V gene. V dropped 0 bases and J dropped 13 bases, with 15 bases sitting between them.

The chain couples TRBV5-1 to TRBJ2-3; TRBD2 might be the D (6 bases). Germline V gene sequence: CDR1 SGHRS, CDR2 YFSETQ. The V end lost 4 bases, the J end lost 0 bases, and 12 bases lay between the germline ends. The CDR3 runs 15 residues. The CDR3 is CASSQGSGSTDTQYF. DNA for the CDR3: TGCGCCAGCAGCCAGGGAAGCGGGAGCACAGATACGCAGTATTTT.

The gene calls are TRBV2 and TRBJ1-5; TRBD1 matches at 9 bases. Germline V gene sequence: CDR1 SNHLY, CDR2 FYNNEI. The CDR3 is made up of 14 amino acids. After removal of 5 bases from V and 6 bases from J, the junction contained 5 bases not matched to a gene. In DNA form, the CDR3 reads TGTGCCAGCAGTCAGGGACAGGGAGGTCAGCCCCAGCATTTT. This gives the protein CASSQGQGGQPQHF. Supplemented by reference TRBV2 and TRBJ1-5, the full variable domain reads EPEVTQTPSHQVTQMGQEVILRCVPISNHLYFYWYRQILGQKVEFLVSFYNNEISEKSEIFDDQFSVERPDGSNFTLKIRSTKLEDSAMYFCASSQGQGGQPQHFGDGTRLSIL.

The V and J genes are TRBV10-3 and TRBJ2-7; tentative D call: TRBD2 (5 bases). The CDR3 is 14 residues long. The germline V and J ends were trimmed by 6 bases and 6 bases, with 18 bases remaining between them. Looked up from germline, CDR1 is ENHRY and CDR2 is SYGVKD. CDR3 amino acids: CAIREVGEVAEQYF. CDR3 DNA sequence: TGTGCCATCAGGGAGGTGGGAGAGGTAGCCGAGCAGTACTTC.

V is TRBV4-1 and J is TRBJ2-1; 7 nucleotides align to TRBD1. The CDR3 spans 15 residues. Trimming removed 6 bases from V and 6 bases from J; junction bases left unmatched: 11. Germline CDR1 reads MGHRA; CDR2 reads YSYEKL. The CDR3 spells CASSQQGRLFNEQFF. As DNA, the CDR3 is TGCGCCAGCAGTCAACAGGGGCGCCTTTTCAATGAGCAGTTCTTC.

The rearrangement uses TRBV5-1 and TRBJ2-2, with TRBD2 matching 13 bases. The germline V gene has CDR1 SGHRS and CDR2 YFSETQ. V dropped 5 bases and J dropped 0; count of bases not matched to a gene: 7. CDR3 size: 18 residues. CDR3 sequence reads: CASRSGTSGVTNTGELFF. The CDR3 DNA reads as TGCGCCAGCAGATCCGGGACTAGCGGGGTAACGAACACCGGGGAGCTGTTTTTT.

This chain links TRBV7-9 with TRBJ1-2; D call uncertain. The V end was cut by 1 base, the J end by 4 bases, with 13 bases between. The CDR3 has 15 residues. CDR1 is SEHNR and CDR2 is FQNEAQ in the germline V gene (reference sequence). The chain's CDR3 is CASSLEPGHGYGYTF. CDR3 in DNA: TGTGCCAGCAGCTTAGAACCGGGCCACGGCTATGGCTACACCTTC.

This rearrangement joins TRBV5-1 to TRBJ2-7; no definite D call. This CDR3 has 13 amino acids. Trimming took 0 bases from V and 9 from J, leaving 13 bases between them. Germline V gives CDR1 SGHRS, CDR2 YFSETQ. The CDR3 spells CASSLAISRGQYF. CDR3 in DNA: TGCGCCAGCAGCTTGGCGATTAGCCGAGGGCAGTACTTC.

The V gene is TRBV14, the J gene TRBJ2-5; possibly TRBD1 for D (5 bases). Germline V gene lookup returns CDR1 SGHDN and CDR2 FVKESK. Deletions cut 0 bases from V and 4 bases from J, with 15 bases between. CDR3 length: 16 residues. CDR3 sequence reads: CASSQDRRSRGETQYF. The CDR3 bases are TGTGCCAGCAGCCAAGATAGGCGGAGTAGGGGAGAGACCCAGTACTTC.

The rearrangement joins TRBV20-1 to TRBJ2-5; no clear D. Trimming took off 6 bases at V and 5 bases at J, with 7 bases between the two ends. This CDR3 comprises 10 residues. Germline V gene sequence: CDR1 DFQATT, CDR2 SNEGSKA (reference sequence). CDR3 region: CSAKSETQYF. The CDR3 DNA sequence: TGCAGTGCCAAAAGCGAGACCCAGTACTTC.

This clone was counted only a few times. CDR3 protein: CASSLFRTSNEKLFF. The CDR3 DNA follows: TGTGCCAGCAGCTTATTTAGGACGTCTAATGAAAAACTGTTTTTT. This sequence joins TRBV7-8 and TRBJ1-4; no reliable D call. Germline V gene sequence: CDR1 SGHVS, CDR2 FQNEAQ. Trimming cost V 2 bases and J 3 bases, with 10 bases left between them. CDR3 length: 15 amino acids.

The chain has TRBV7-9 and TRBJ2-1; D may be TRBD1 or TRBD2 (7 bases each). Between the trimmed V and J ends, which lost 6 bases and 9 bases, there was a span of 18 bases. The CDR3 is 14 residues long. The V gene's germline CDR1 is SEHNR and CDR2 FQNEAQ (reference sequence). The DNA of the CDR3 is TGTGCCAGCAGTTCTTCAGGGGGGGTTGGTGAGCAGTTCTTC. Amino acids: CASSSSGGVGEQFF.

V gene TRBV9 combines with J gene TRBJ1-1; D perhaps matches TRBD1 (5 bases). Germline-derived CDR1 and CDR2 are SGDLS and YYNGEE. The CDR3 has 14 residues. Trimming took 0 bases from V and 4 from J, leaving 10 bases between them. The chain's CDR3 is CASSVEGQPTEAFF. Written as DNA, the CDR3 is TGTGCCAGCAGCGTAGAGGGGCAGCCCACTGAAGCTTTCTTT.

This clone has a handful of counts. This chain links TRBV5-3 with TRBJ2-2; TRBD2 matches at 14 bases. TRBV5-3 is designated an ORF whose function remains uncertain. V shed 4 bases and J 4 bases; nucleotides not matched to a gene: 15. This CDR3 has 20 amino acids. The CDR3 DNA is TGTGCCAGAAGCATGGGACTAGCGGGAGTAGGGTGTGTTTCCACCGGGGAGCTGTTTTTT. This gives the protein CARSMGLAGVGCVSTGELFF.

CDR3 amino acids: CASSPETGAYYGYTF. CDR3 coding DNA: TGTGCCAGCAGCCCCGAGACAGGGGCCTACTATGGCTACACCTTC. The chain recombines TRBV5-5 with TRBJ1-2, with 8 bases aligning to TRBD1. The CDR3 covers 15 residues. V shed 4 bases and J 3 bases; nucleotides not matched to a gene: 8. Germline V gene data show CDR1 as SGHKS and CDR2 as YYEKEE (reference sequence).

This clone was recorded once. The rearrangement uses TRBV18 and TRBJ1-2; no definite D call. This CDR3 is built from 17 residues. Trimming removed 1 base from V and 1 base from J, with 16 bases in between. Germline V gene sequence: CDR1 KGHSH, CDR2 LQKENI. The CDR3 loop reads CASSPRAESSLNYGYTF. In DNA form, the CDR3 reads TGTGCCAGCTCACCACGGGCGGAAAGCTCACTTAACTATGGCTACACCTTC.

This rearrangement joins TRBV6-1 to TRBJ2-7; 10 bases map to TRBD1. The V segment lost 8 bases and the J segment 3 bases; nucleotides outside the gene matches: 4. There are 13 residues in the CDR3. CDR1 is MNHNS and CDR2 is SASEGT in the germline V gene. This CDR3 is CASSGDRGYEQYF. The CDR3 bases are TGTGCCAGCTCCGGGGACAGGGGCTACGAGCAGTACTTC.

The chain couples TRBV30 to TRBJ2-5, with D possibly being TRBD2 (5 bases). Germline loops: CDR1 GTSNPN, CDR2 SVGIG (reference sequence). Trimming took off 4 bases at V and 1 base at J, with 13 bases between the two ends. The CDR3 extends over 14 amino acids. CDR3 loop: CAWKIESGQETQYF. The CDR3 nucleotides are TGTGCCTGGAAGATTGAAAGCGGCCAAGAGACCCAGTACTTC.

The CDR3: CARSPLWQDSGELFF. The CDR3 DNA follows: TGTGCCAGATCCCCCCTGTGGCAGGATTCAGGGGAGCTGTTTTTT. This chain links TRBV5-4 with TRBJ2-2; D gene uncertain. This CDR3 spans 15 amino acids. Per germline, CDR1 SGHNT and CDR2 YYREEE (reference sequence). The V end lost 8 bases, the J end lost 8 bases, and 22 bases lay between the germline ends. Complete variable domain (other parts from reference TRBV5-4 and TRBJ2-2): ETGVTQSPTHLIKTRGQQVTLRCSSQSGHNTVSWYQQALGQGPQFIFQYYREEENGRGNFPPRFSGLQFPNYSSELNVNALELDDSALYLCARSPLWQDSGELFFGEGSRLTVL.

This clone ranks as large. J is TRBJ1-1 and V is TRBV11-2; D not resolved. CDR3 length equals 15 residues. CDR1 and CDR2 from the germline V gene are SGHAT and FQNNGV. V was cut by 4 bases and J by 0 bases, with 12 bases left in between. CDR3 coding DNA: TGTGCCAGCAGCTCCAGTTTTGGGATGAACACTGAAGCTTTCTTT. This gives the protein CASSSSFGMNTEAFF. Combining the CDR3 with reference TRBV11-2 and TRBJ1-1 gives the whole variable domain EAGVAQSPRYKIIEKRQSVAFWCNPISGHATLYWYQQILGQGPKLLIQFQNNGVVDDSQLPKDRFSAERLKGVDSTLKIQPAKLEDSAVYLCASSSSFGMNTEAFFGQGTRLTVV.

The chain uses TRBV6-5 and TRBJ2-3, with a possible D match to TRBD2 (6 bases). Germline CDR1 reads MNHEY; CDR2 reads SVGAGI. The V end was cut by 0 bases, the J end by 2 bases, with 12 bases between. This CDR3 spans 16 amino acids. The CDR3 loop reads CASSYSRGRYTDTQYF. CDR3 DNA sequence: TGTGCCAGCAGTTACTCGAGAGGGAGGTACACAGATACGCAGTATTTT.

V is TRBV7-3 and J is TRBJ2-2, with D uncertain. Deletions cut 5 bases from V and 8 bases from J, with 12 bases between. The CDR3 consists of 13 residues. Germline assignment: CDR1 SGHTA and CDR2 FQGTGA. The CDR3 loop reads CASSPRPNGELFF. CDR3 nucleotide sequence: TGTGCCAGCAGCCCCCGACCAAATGGGGAGCTGTTTTTT. The full variable domain, with the rest looked up from reference TRBV7-3 and TRBJ2-2, is GAGVSQTPSNKVTEKGKYVELRCDPISGHTALYWYRQSLGQGPEFLIYFQGTGAADDSGLPNDRFFAVRPEGSVSTLKIQRTERGDSAVYLCASSPRPNGELFFGEGSRLTVL.

J is TRBJ2-2 and V is TRBV30; 12 bases are shared with TRBD2. The CDR3 length is 17 residues. Germline V gives CDR1 GTSNPN, CDR2 SVGIG (reference sequence). V lost 7 bases and J lost 4; bases outside the gene matches: 13. CDR3 sequence: CAFPPTSGSVVTGELFF. In DNA form, the CDR3 reads TGTGCCTTCCCCCCGACTAGCGGGAGTGTCGTCACCGGGGAGCTGTTTTTT.

The chain joins TRBV30 to TRBJ1-1; tentatively, D is TRBD1 (5 bases). V lost 8 bases to trimming and J lost 7 bases, with 14 bases between them. CDR1 and CDR2 from the germline V gene are GTSNPN and SVGIG (reference sequence). The CDR3 is 11 residues long. The CDR3 loop reads CAAWGRSEAFF. The CDR3 DNA is TGTGCCGCGTGGGGGAGGAGTGAAGCTTTCTTT.

V and J are TRBV5-1 and TRBJ1-5, with TRBD1 matching over 7 bases. V lost 4 bases and J lost 0; bases outside the gene matches: 4. The length of the CDR3 is 15 residues. The germline gives CDR1 SGHRS, CDR2 YFSETQ. This chain's CDR3 is CASSPGQSSNQPQHF. DNA of the CDR3: TGCGCCAGCAGCCCGGGACAGTCTAGCAATCAGCCCCAGCATTTT.

In DNA form, the CDR3 reads TGCGCCAGCAGCTTGTTGGCAGGAAGCAATCAGCCCCAGCATTTT. Amino acid sequence: CASSLLAGSNQPQHF. The rearrangement joins TRBV5-1 to TRBJ1-5; D not resolved. Between the trimmed V and J ends, which lost 1 base and 1 base, there was a span of 9 bases. The germline CDR1 and CDR2 sequences are SGHRS and YFSETQ. The CDR3 has 15 amino acids.

This chain links TRBV6-1 with TRBJ1-2; D remains unclear. Germline CDR1 reads MNHNS; CDR2 reads SASEGT. The CDR3 loop spans 14 amino acids. Between the trimmed V and J ends, which lost 8 bases and 4 bases, there was a span of 17 bases. The CDR3 loop reads CASFLFGQRYGYTF. CDR3 nucleotide sequence: TGTGCCAGCTTCCTTTTTGGGCAGCGCTATGGCTACACCTTC.

This clone came up once. The V and J genes are TRBV14 and TRBJ2-1; 14 bases map to TRBD2. Germline V gene data show CDR1 as SGHDN and CDR2 as FVKESK. The CDR3 consists of 22 residues. Trimming removed 2 bases from V and 0 bases from J; junction bases left unmatched: 15. For the CDR3, the DNA is TGTGCCAGCAGCCAAAGCTACCGCACTTGGACTAGCGGGAGGACCTCCTACAATGAGCAGTTCTTC. Translated, it gives CASSQSYRTWTSGRTSYNEQFF.

The chain has TRBV29-1 and TRBJ2-2; D gene unclear. The CDR3 runs 14 residues. Per germline, CDR1 SQVTM and CDR2 ANQGSEA. V was pared by 4 bases and J by 5 bases, with 14 bases between. The CDR3 protein is CSVGNAVGTGELFF. For the CDR3, the DNA is TGCAGCGTTGGGAACGCCGTAGGGACCGGGGAGCTGTTTTTT.

This clone was recorded only once. CDR3 residues: CASSLTPGQGYVGELFF. CDR3 DNA: TGTGCCAGCAGCTTAACCCCGGGACAGGGGTATGTCGGGGAGCTGTTTTTT. The V and J genes are TRBV5-8 and TRBJ2-2; 10 bases align to TRBD1. The germline gives CDR1 SGHTS, CDR2 YDEGEE. The J segment lost 7 bases and the V segment lost 2 bases, leaving 11 bases of the junction unmatched. The CDR3 consists of 17 residues. Together with reference TRBV5-8 and TRBJ2-2, the CDR3 gives the full variable domain: EAGVTQSPTHLIKTRGQQATLRCSPISGHTSVYWYQQALGLGLQFLLWYDEGEERNRGNFPPRFSGRQFPNYSSELNVNALELEDSALYLCASSLTPGQGYVGELFFGEGSRLTVL.